This entry is about one T cell receptor (beta chain). The germline V gene encodes CDR1 SGHRS and CDR2 YFSETQ. Trimming removed 4 bases at V and 7 bases at J, with 9 bases between. The CDR3 loop spans 12 amino acids. This sample is part of a study of Graves' ophthalmopathy and Graves' hyperthyroidism. From RNA, the CDR3 regions of TCR beta chains were amplified and sequenced. First-round RT-PCR with HTBI primers preceded a second-round multiplex PCR. TCRdb re-called the multiplex PCR reads with MiXCR, one entry per CDR3 protein. This sample has about 740,000 distinct CDR3 sequences, with roughly 41% found just once.

The sequencing input was peripheral blood. The source is an adult man with Graves' ophthalmopathy. The chain links TRBV5-1 to TRBJ1-5; tentative D call: TRBD1 (5 bases). CDR3 DNA sequence: TGCGCCAGCAGCCGACAGCGCCAGCCCCAGCATTTT. Translated, it gives CASSRQRQPQHF.